Below, one TCR beta chain is given with its context. Its antigen is currently unknown. The data stem from a study of OX40 agonist ivuxolimab in advanced cancers. Notes on the study in general: CD8+ T cells (on average) carried more expanded clones than CD4+ T cells.

The repertoire was sequenced with immunoSEQ multiplex PCR; TCRdb's copy has only in-frame clones and lacks some. The repertoire includes about 89,000 clones, under 95% of them detected once, and about 0.7% sits in the top ten. V lost 6 bases, J lost 6 bases, and 12 bases lay in between. The CDR3 contains 13 residues. Germline-derived CDR1 and CDR2 are MNHNY and SVGAGI (reference sequence). Here the sequenced sample was CD4+ or CD8+ T cells sorted from blood, taken in a trial of the OX40 agonist ivuxolimab. The chain uses TRBV6-6 and TRBJ1-5; D might be TRBD1 (6 bases). The sequence was obtained from an adult with an advanced solid tumor such as melanoma, head and neck, liver or kidney cancer. This chain's CDR3 is CASRHRVGQPQHF. The CDR3 DNA reads TGTGCCAGCAGACACAGGGTAGGTCAGCCCCAGCATTTT.